These 13 T cell receptor beta chains originate from one sample sequenced in a study of T-cell memory formation after mild COVID-19. TCRdb ran MiXCR on the 5' RACE reads and lists one entry per CDR3 protein. This table has about 290,000 distinct CDR3 sequences, approximately 19% appearing once. Material for sequencing was PBMCs or a T cell subset sorted from them (not recorded which). Every receptor here comes from a young man who had mild COVID-19 (a few samples of this study predate the infection). Cell type and time point are not known.

This clonotype was observed a few times. The rearrangement uses TRBV6-5 and TRBJ2-3, with 7 nucleotides matching TRBD2. The ends lost 5 bases at V and 4 bases at J; junction bases unmatched: 12. The CDR3 has 16 amino acids. Germline V gene lookup returns CDR1 MNHEY and CDR2 SVGAGI. CDR3 loop: CASSRLARRFADTQYF. The CDR3 coding sequence is TGTGCCAGCAGTCGACTAGCAAGAAGGTTTGCAGATACGCAGTATTTT.

The V and J genes are TRBV7-2 and TRBJ1-2; D might be TRBD1 (6 bases). Trimming took off 7 bases at V and 7 bases at J, with 19 bases between the two ends. The germline V gene has CDR1 SGHTA and CDR2 FQGNSA. This CDR3 is 14 amino acids long. In nucleotides, the CDR3 is TGTGCCAGCATCATGAGGAGGGGGGCGTTTGGCTACACCTTC. It translates to CASIMRRGAFGYTF.

This sequence joins TRBV2 and TRBJ1-2, with 7 bases that match TRBD1. The CDR3 contains 17 residues. The V segment lost 6 bases and the J segment 4 bases; nucleotides outside the gene matches: 17. Looked up from germline, CDR1 is SNHLY and CDR2 is FYNNEI. CDR3 in amino acids: CASRGVDRARPSYGYTF. For the CDR3, the DNA is TGTGCCAGCAGGGGGGTTGACAGGGCGAGGCCTTCCTATGGCTACACCTTC.

This clonotype was recorded at least ten times. V usage is TRBV18 and J usage is TRBJ1-5, with TRBD1 as a possible D gene (5 bases). V shed 3 bases and J shed 5 bases, with 14 bases lying between them. The CDR3 loop spans 15 amino acids. Germline-derived CDR1 and CDR2 are KGHSH and LQKENI. As DNA, the CDR3 is TGTGCCAGCTCACCGGGGGGGGGTGCCGATCAGCCCCAGCATTTT. Its protein product is CASSPGGGADQPQHF.

CDR3 coding DNA: TGTGCCAGCAGTGGACAGGGGAAGGACATTCAGTACTTC. It translates to CASSGQGKDIQYF. This chain connects TRBV6-5 to TRBJ2-4, with TRBD1 matching over 9 bases. This CDR3 is built from 13 residues. Per the germline V gene, CDR1 is MNHEY and CDR2 is SVGAGI. V shed 5 bases and J 8 bases; nucleotides not matched to a gene: 4.

CDR3 residues: CSARDRGTAPEAFF. In DNA form, the CDR3 reads TGCAGTGCTAGAGATCGGGGCACTGCCCCCGAAGCTTTCTTT. The rearrangement uses TRBV20-1 and TRBJ1-1; possible D gene TRBD1, 5 bases. Germline-derived CDR1 and CDR2 are DFQATT and SNEGSKA (reference sequence). The CDR3 has 14 amino acids. Trimming took 0 bases from V and 8 from J, leaving 16 bases between them.

The gene calls are TRBV24-1 and TRBJ1-5; 9 bases match TRBD1. The CDR3 covers 15 residues. CDR1 KGHDR and CDR2 SFDVKD come from the germline V gene. After removal of 2 bases from V and 6 bases from J, the junction contained 4 bases not matched to a gene. DNA of the CDR3: TGTGCCACCAGTGATTCGGGACAGGGAGGTCAGCCCCAGCATTTT. Protein product: CATSDSGQGGQPQHF.

This chain joins TRBV12-3 or TRBV12-4 and TRBJ2-5, with D possibly TRBD1 on 6 matching bases. The CDR3 contains 14 residues. V was pared by 0 bases and J by 2 bases, with 7 bases between. Here the CDR3 DNA reads TGTGCCAGCAGTTTAGCCCAGGGGCAAGAGACCCAGTACTTC. Protein sequence: CASSLAQGQETQYF.

This chain uses TRBV9 with TRBJ2-1; TRBD2 aligns across 11 bases. After removal of 1 base from V and 12 bases from J, the junction contained 12 bases not matched to a gene. CDR3 length: 16 amino acids. The germline V gene encodes CDR1 SGDLS and CDR2 YYNGEE. CDR3 residues: CASSVNSGGALTGQFF. CDR3 DNA sequence: TGTGCCAGCAGCGTAAATAGCGGGGGGGCCTTAACGGGGCAGTTCTTC. Drawing the rest from reference TRBV9 and TRBJ2-1, the complete variable domain is DSGVTQTPKHLITATGQRVTLRCSPRSGDLSVYWYQQSLDQGLQFLIQYYNGEERAKGNILERFSAQQFPDLHSELNLSSLELGDSALYFCASSVNSGGALTGQFFGPGTRLTVL.

This clonotype was seen a few times. The genes are TRBV4-2 and TRBJ1-2; 9 bases are a match to TRBD1. Germline assignment: CDR1 LGHNA and CDR2 YNFKEQ. The CDR3 is 15 residues long. Germline trimming cut 3 bases from V and 8 bases from J; bases unmatched to any gene: 10. The CDR3 sequence is CASSQPRDREFGYTF. The CDR3, as DNA: TGTGCCAGCAGCCAGCCTCGGGACAGGGAGTTCGGCTACACCTTC.

This chain joins TRBV6-5 and TRBJ1-6; no reliable D call. The CDR3 consists of 14 residues. The V and J ends lost 8 bases and 8 bases respectively, with 16 bases between them. Germline V gene lookup returns CDR1 MNHEY and CDR2 SVGAGI. The CDR3 bases are TGTGCCAGCGCTCACACGTGGAGGGATTCACCCCTCCACTTT. It codes for CASAHTWRDSPLHF.

This clonotype was detected a few times. This chain uses TRBV5-1 with TRBJ2-3; D uncertain. Trimming took off 0 bases at V and 6 bases at J, with 14 bases between the two ends. This CDR3 is 15 amino acids long. CDR1 SGHRS and CDR2 YFSETQ come from the germline V gene. The CDR3 is CASSLESPMRDTQYF. CDR3 coding DNA: TGCGCCAGCAGCTTGGAGTCCCCAATGAGGGATACGCAGTATTTT.

The chain has TRBV30 and TRBJ1-1, with TRBD1 identical over 12 bases. CDR1 and CDR2 (germline): GTSNPN, SVGIG (reference sequence). J lost 6 bases, V lost 0 bases, and 5 bases had no gene match. This CDR3 spans 15 amino acids. CDR3: CAWSVTGTGGSEAFF. As DNA, the CDR3 is TGTGCCTGGAGTGTTACTGGGACAGGGGGCTCTGAAGCTTTCTTT.